What follows are 26 T cell receptor beta chains derived from one specimen sequenced in a study of beta chain features in type 1 diabetes. Broader study findings: Moderate yet significant TCRB CDR3 shortening was seen in Type 1 diabetes patients in all four CD4+ subsets.

These receptors' antigens are unknown. Isolated RNA was reverse transcribed in full, so expressed TCRB transcripts were sequenced. The data were produced by immunoSEQ multiplex PCR, yet TCRdb's version contains in-frame clones alone and is incomplete. The table has 350,000 to 450,000 clones, around 12% seen once. The sample comprised naive CD4+ T cells from blood. These receptors were obtained from a woman aged 18-30 years with type 1 diabetes.

This clone was counted between two and nine times. J is TRBJ2-4 and V is TRBV7-9, with D possibly TRBD2 on 6 matching bases. Trimming removed 5 bases from V and 0 bases from J, with 14 bases in between. The CDR3 has 16 amino acids. CDR1 SEHNR and CDR2 FQNEAQ come from the germline V gene (reference sequence). DNA of the CDR3: TGTGCCAGCAGCCAGGGACTTAATCTAGCCAAAAACATTCAGTACTTC. It codes for CASSQGLNLAKNIQYF.

DNA for the CDR3: TGTGCCAGTAGTAGTGACAGGACCCTAGCCAAAAACATTCAGTACTTC. This translates into CASSSDRTLAKNIQYF. This chain links TRBV19 with TRBJ2-4; TRBD1 might be the D (6 bases). The ends were cut back, 4 bases at V and 0 bases at J, with 13 bases in the middle. Germline V gives CDR1 LNHDA, CDR2 SQIVND (reference sequence). The CDR3 is 16 residues long.

This clone was observed a few times. This chain connects TRBV29-1 to TRBJ2-1, with 12 bases matching TRBD2. CDR3 length: 14 residues. With 7 bases clipped from V and 15 bases from J, the junction kept 16 bases outside the gene matches. Germline assignment: CDR1 SQVTM and CDR2 ANQGSEA. The CDR3 reads CSAEERRTSGNPFF. The CDR3 DNA reads TGCAGCGCCGAAGAACGACGGACTAGCGGGAATCCGTTCTTC.

This clone has only a few counts. V is TRBV5-8 and J is TRBJ1-5; no clear D. V was cut by 3 bases and J by 2 bases, with 15 bases left in between. CDR3 size: 16 residues. From germline, CDR1 is SGHTS and CDR2 YDEGEE. CDR3 in DNA: TGTGCCAGCAGCTCCCGGCCTCAACGGGGCAATCAGCCCCAGCATTTT. Residues: CASSSRPQRGNQPQHF.

The J gene is TRBJ2-7, the V gene TRBV23-1, with D possibly TRBD2 on 6 matching bases. TRBV23-1 is an ORF for which the function is uncertain. The CDR3 sequence is 16 residues long. Trimming took 0 bases from V and 6 from J, leaving 18 bases between them. The DNA for the CDR3 is TGCGCCAGCAGTCAATCCGGGGCGAGCGGGTATGGCGAGCAGTACTTC. It yields the protein CASSQSGASGYGEQYF.

This clone was detected only a few times. This chain links TRBV6-5 with TRBJ1-2; the D is unclear. Germline loops: CDR1 MNHEY, CDR2 SVGAGI. This CDR3 region has 13 residues. V gave up 0 bases and J gave up 9 bases, with 11 bases separating them. The CDR3 DNA reads as TGTGCCAGCAGTTACTCCTCAGGCAATAGCTACACCTTC. Its protein product is CASSYSSGNSYTF.

Only a few counts were recorded for this clone. The J gene is TRBJ2-5, the V gene TRBV6-5, with D tentatively TRBD1 (6 bases). Trimming removed 5 bases from V and 1 base from J, with 11 bases in between. The CDR3 length is 14 residues. Germline CDR1 is MNHEY and CDR2 is SVGAGI. The CDR3 protein is CASSHRDTQETQYF. CDR3 in DNA: TGTGCCAGCAGTCACCGGGACACCCAAGAGACCCAGTACTTC.

This clone has only a few counts. The V gene is TRBV28, the J gene TRBJ2-7; D may be TRBD2 (5 bases). Germline V lookup: CDR1 MDHEN, CDR2 SYDVKM. V lost 3 bases to trimming and J lost 3 bases, with 12 bases between them. The CDR3 is made up of 14 amino acids. The CDR3 nucleotides are TGTGCCAGCAGTTTTCCGGGGTCCTACTACGAGCAGTACTTC. Translated: CASSFPGSYYEQYF.

The rearrangement joins TRBV19 to TRBJ2-1, with 7 bases identical to TRBD1. This CDR3 contains 15 residues. The germline V gene has CDR1 LNHDA and CDR2 SQIVND (reference sequence). V trimming: 1 base; J trimming: 0 bases; junction bases outside the gene matches: 0. The CDR3 protein is CASSIGTGSYNEQFF. The CDR3 DNA reads TGTGCCAGTAGTATAGGGACAGGCTCCTACAATGAGCAGTTCTTC.

V is TRBV7-2 and J is TRBJ1-2, with 9 bases matching TRBD1. Germline V gene lookup returns CDR1 SGHTA and CDR2 FQGNSA. V lost 1 base and J lost 6; bases outside the gene matches: 3. This CDR3 is 14 amino acids long. The CDR3 spells CASSLDRGLDGYTF. Written as DNA, the CDR3 is TGTGCCAGCAGCTTAGACAGGGGGCTCGATGGCTACACCTTC.

The chain combines TRBV4-3 with TRBJ1-2; 9 nucleotides align to TRBD1. With V trimmed by 4 bases and J by 4 bases, 7 bases remained unmatched. CDR3 size: 15 residues. In germline, CDR1 is LGHNA, CDR2 YSLEER. The CDR3 nucleotides read TGCGCCAGCAGCCTAGACAGGGGGGCCCTCTATGGCTACACCTTC. This codes for CASSLDRGALYGYTF.

The chain employs TRBV6-5 and TRBJ1-1; TRBD1 agrees at 8 bases. The V segment lost 8 bases and the J segment 4 bases; nucleotides outside the gene matches: 6. CDR3 length: 13 residues. Germline CDR1 MNHEY, CDR2 SVGAGI. Written as DNA, the CDR3 is TGTGCCAGCGTGCTCACAGGGGGCACTGAAGCTTTCTTT. Its translation: CASVLTGGTEAFF.

This clone was detected a few times. The chain carries TRBV7-9 and TRBJ1-1; no definite D call. Trimming shortened V by 2 bases and J by 2 bases, and 9 bases separated the two germline ends. CDR1 SEHNR and CDR2 FQNEAQ come from the germline V gene (reference sequence). The CDR3 loop spans 14 amino acids. CDR3 DNA: TGTGCCAGCAGCTTACTACAGCTTAACACTGAAGCTTTCTTT. Encoded protein: CASSLLQLNTEAFF.

V usage is TRBV6-5 and J usage is TRBJ1-1, with D possibly matching TRBD1 (6 bases). V lost 5 bases, J lost 7 bases, and 14 bases lay in between. The CDR3 covers 13 residues. The V gene's germline CDR1 is MNHEY and CDR2 SVGAGI. The CDR3 DNA sequence: TGTGCCAGCAGTCGTCCGACAGGTAGTGAAGCTTTCTTT. Protein product: CASSRPTGSEAFF.

V usage is TRBV5-1 and J usage is TRBJ1-4; D is uncertain. Germline CDR1 is SGHRS and CDR2 is YFSETQ. There are 13 residues in the CDR3. Trimming left V 4 bases short and J 4 bases short, with 8 bases between. The chain's CDR3 is CASSDRSNEKLFF. CDR3 nucleotide sequence: TGCGCCAGCAGCGATAGGAGTAATGAAAAACTGTTTTTT.

The chain carries TRBV5-1 and TRBJ2-7; 9 nucleotides line up with TRBD2. CDR3 size: 14 residues. Trimming cost V 1 base and J 3 bases; bases outside gene matches: 2. The germline gives CDR1 SGHRS, CDR2 YFSETQ. CDR3 amino acids: CASSLLAGDYEQYF. In DNA form, the CDR3 reads TGCGCCAGCAGCTTGTTAGCGGGAGACTACGAGCAGTACTTC.

The V call is TRBV2, the J call TRBJ2-4, with D tentatively TRBD1 (5 bases). Germline CDR1 reads SNHLY; CDR2 reads FYNNEI. The CDR3 contains 14 residues. The germline V and J ends were trimmed by 5 bases and 2 bases, with 10 bases remaining between them. The CDR3 spells CASSQGLTKNIQYF. The CDR3 nucleotides read TGTGCCAGCAGTCAGGGCCTAACCAAAAACATTCAGTACTTC.

The CDR3: CAISKRETVPDTQYF. DNA for the CDR3: TGTGCCATCAGCAAGCGGGAGACTGTCCCAGATACGCAGTATTTT. The rearrangement uses TRBV10-3 and TRBJ2-3; 8 nucleotides line up with TRBD2. The length of the CDR3 is 15 residues. V dropped 6 bases and J dropped 4; count of bases not matched to a gene: 9. Germline lookup yields CDR1 ENHRY and CDR2 SYGVKD.

This clone was counted a few times. The CDR3: CASSVFPDGPYEQYF. The CDR3 DNA reads as TGTGCCAGCAGCGTCTTTCCGGATGGGCCATACGAGCAGTACTTC. The V gene is TRBV9, the J gene TRBJ2-7; D gene uncertain. This CDR3 comprises 15 residues. The germline V gene has CDR1 SGDLS and CDR2 YYNGEE. V dropped 2 bases and J dropped 4 bases, with 16 bases sitting between them.

There are a few counts of this clone. The chain has TRBV6-5 and TRBJ1-1; D perhaps matches TRBD1 (6 bases). The CDR3 totals 13 residues. V lost 6 bases and J lost 1, with 9 bases in between. CDR1 and CDR2 (germline): MNHEY, SVGAGI. Written as DNA, the CDR3 is TGTGCCAGCAGAGAACAGGGGAACACTGAAGCTTTCTTT. Protein: CASREQGNTEAFF.

This clone was picked up a small number of times. V usage is TRBV11-2 and J usage is TRBJ2-7; 11 bases line up with TRBD2. The CDR3 length is 14 residues. Germline CDR1 SGHAT, CDR2 FQNNGV. Trimming at V came to 8 bases and at J to 4 bases, leaving 7 bases not matched to a gene. The CDR3 nucleotides read TGTGCCAGCTTACGAGCTAGCGGGGGGTACGAGCAGTACTTC. The encoded protein is CASLRASGGYEQYF.

This clone appeared a few times. Different DNA sequences within this sample yield the same CDR3. V and J are TRBV5-1 and TRBJ2-1, with a tentative D call TRBD2 (6 bases). CDR1 is SGHRS, CDR2 YFSETQ, per germline. The CDR3 has 13 residues. V lost 4 bases and J 3 bases, leaving 8 bases between the germline ends. The CDR3 sequence is CASSTGGYNEQFF. The CDR3 DNA reads TGCGCCAGCAGCACCGGGGGCTACAATGAGCAGTTCTTC.

V gene TRBV2 combines with J gene TRBJ2-7; tentatively, D is TRBD2 (5 bases). The CDR3 length is 12 residues. The germline gives CDR1 SNHLY, CDR2 FYNNEI. With 8 bases removed from V and 5 bases from J, the gap between germline ends came to 13 bases. The CDR3 sequence is CASRQDSHEQYF. Here the CDR3 DNA reads TGTGCCAGCCGCCAGGACTCACACGAGCAGTACTTC.

The genes are TRBV4-3 and TRBJ1-1, with 7 positions matching TRBD1. With 1 base clipped from V and 6 bases from J, the junction kept 8 bases outside the gene matches. The V gene's germline CDR1 is LGHNA and CDR2 YSLEER. This CDR3 region has 15 residues. The CDR3, as DNA: TGCGCCAGCAGCCAAGGCACCGACAGGGCGGCTGAAGCTTTCTTT. It is translated as CASSQGTDRAAEAFF.

This clone occurred a few times. The V and J genes are TRBV10-3 and TRBJ1-4, with D possibly matching TRBD1 (6 bases). The V end was cut by 11 bases, the J end by 7 bases, with 14 bases between. CDR1 and CDR2 (germline): ENHRY, SYGVKD. The CDR3 is 12 residues long. The CDR3 bases are TGTGCCTCGGGGCAGGGGTCTGAAAAACTGTTTTTT. Its translation is CASGQGSEKLFF.

Turning to this clone: At one end, the junction sequence differs from germline, possibly due to a read error. The V and J genes are TRBV18 and TRBJ2-7; 7 nucleotides align to TRBD1. The CDR3 runs 12 residues. Germline CDR1 KGHSH, CDR2 LQKENI. The DNA of the CDR3 is TGTGCCAGCTCACCTCAAGCGGACAGGATCCGCTTC. As protein: CASSPQADRIRF.